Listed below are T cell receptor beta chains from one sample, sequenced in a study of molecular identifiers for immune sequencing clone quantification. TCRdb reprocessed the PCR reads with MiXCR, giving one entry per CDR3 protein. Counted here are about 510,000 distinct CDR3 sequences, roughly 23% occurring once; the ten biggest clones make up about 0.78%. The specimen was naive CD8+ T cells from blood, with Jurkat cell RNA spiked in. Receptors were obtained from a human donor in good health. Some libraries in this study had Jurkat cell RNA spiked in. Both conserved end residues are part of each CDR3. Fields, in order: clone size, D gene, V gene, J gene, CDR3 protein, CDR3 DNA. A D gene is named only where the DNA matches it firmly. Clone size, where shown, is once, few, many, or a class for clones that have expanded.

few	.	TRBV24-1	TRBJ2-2	CATSEEDSLRPYATGELFF	TGTGCCACCAGTGAAGAGGACAGCCTCCGACCCTATGCCACCGGGGAGCTGTTTTTT
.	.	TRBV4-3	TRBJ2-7	CASSQGRGARYEQYF	TGCGCCAGCAGCCAAGGTAGGGGGGCAAGGTACGAGCAGTACTTC
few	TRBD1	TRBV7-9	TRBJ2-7	CASSPPDRDLIEQYF	TGTGCCAGCAGCCCTCCCGACAGGGATTTGATCGAGCAGTACTTC
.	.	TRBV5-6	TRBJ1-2	CASSRGQSHYGYTF	TGTGCCAGCAGCCGCGGACAGAGCCACTATGGCTACACCTTC
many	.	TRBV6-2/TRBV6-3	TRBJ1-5	CASSYEGLVDQPQHF	TGTGCCAGCAGTTATGAAGGCCTGGTGGATCAGCCCCAGCATTTT
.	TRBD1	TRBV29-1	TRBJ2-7	CSVVLQGAIYGQYF	TGCAGCGTTGTTCTCCAGGGGGCCATCTACGGGCAGTACTTC
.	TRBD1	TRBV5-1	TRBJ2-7	CASSYGQGATYEQYF	TGCGCCAGCAGCTACGGACAGGGGGCGACCTACGAGCAGTACTTC
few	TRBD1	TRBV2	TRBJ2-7	CASRLDRAEQYF	TGTGCCAGCAGACTCGACAGGGCCGAGCAGTACTTC
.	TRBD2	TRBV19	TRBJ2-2	CASSILAEGYGGELFF	TGTGCCAGTAGTATACTAGCGGAAGGATATGGCGGGGAGCTGTTTTTT
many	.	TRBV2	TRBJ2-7	CASSESSYYEQYF	TGTGCCAGCAGTGAATCCAGCTACTACGAGCAGTACTTC
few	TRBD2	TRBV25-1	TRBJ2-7	CASSPLGGTTYEQYF	TGTGCCAGCAGTCCCCTGGGGGGGACCACCTACGAGCAGTACTTC
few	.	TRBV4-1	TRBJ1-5	CASSQFPAVSSNQPQHF	TGCGCCAGCAGCCAATTCCCAGCAGTCAGTAGCAATCAGCCCCAGCATTTT
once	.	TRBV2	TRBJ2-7	CASSEASRVSYEQYF	TGTGCCAGCAGTGAAGCGAGCAGGGTCTCCTACGAGCAGTACTTC
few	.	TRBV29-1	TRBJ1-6	CSVGLENNSPLHF	TGCAGCGTTGGTCTAGAGAATAATTCACCCCTCCACTTT
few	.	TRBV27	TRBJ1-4	CASSLSFSNEKLFF	TGTGCCAGCAGTTTAAGTTTTTCTAATGAAAAACTGTTTTTT
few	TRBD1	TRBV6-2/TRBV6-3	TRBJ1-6	CASSPRRDRLSYNSPLHF	TGTGCCAGCAGTCCTCGCCGGGACAGGCTCTCCTATAATTCACCCCTCCACTTT
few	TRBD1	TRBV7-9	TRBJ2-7	CASSSTTGTGGMVYEQYF	TGTGCCAGCAGCTCAACCACGGGGACAGGAGGGATGGTCTACGAGCAGTACTTC
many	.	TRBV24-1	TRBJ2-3	CATAGQGIDTQYF	TGTGCCACGGCCGGGCAGGGTATAGATACGCAGTATTTT
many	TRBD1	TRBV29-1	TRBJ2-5	CSVEGEGQSQETQYF	TGCAGCGTTGAAGGAGAGGGACAGTCCCAAGAGACCCAGTACTTC
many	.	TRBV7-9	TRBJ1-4	CASSSEEATNEKLFF	TGTGCCAGCAGCTCCGAGGAAGCAACTAATGAAAAACTGTTTTTT
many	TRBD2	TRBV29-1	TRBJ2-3	CSVEDWGGDTDTQYF	TGCAGCGTGGAGGATTGGGGAGGGGACACAGATACGCAGTATTTT
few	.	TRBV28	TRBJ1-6	CASRSDPWGSPLHF	TGTGCCAGCAGATCGGACCCCTGGGGATCACCCCTCCACTTT
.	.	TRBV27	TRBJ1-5	CASSLVRSNQPQHF	TGTGCCAGCAGTTTGGTTCGCAGCAATCAGCCCCAGCATTTT
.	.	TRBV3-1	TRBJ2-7	CASSQDSGEQYF	TGTGCCAGCAGCCAAGACTCCGGCGAGCAGTACTTC
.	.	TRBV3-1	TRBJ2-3	CASSSNPTPDRFSTDTQYF	TGTGCCAGCAGCTCAAACCCGACACCGGACAGATTTAGCACAGATACGCAGTATTTT
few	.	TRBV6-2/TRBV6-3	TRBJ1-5	CASSYSAGGSQPQHF	TGTGCCAGCAGTTACAGCGCGGGAGGAAGTCAGCCCCAGCATTTT
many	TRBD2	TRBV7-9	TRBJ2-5	CASSSSLAEETQYF	TGTGCCAGCAGCTCCTCACTAGCGGAAGAGACCCAGTACTTC
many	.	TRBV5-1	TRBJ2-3	CASSLGSSPDTQYF	TGCGCCAGCAGCTTGGGGTCCTCCCCTGATACGCAGTATTTT
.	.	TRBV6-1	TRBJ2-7	CASSENRLQYF	TGTGCCAGCAGTGAAAATAGGTTGCAGTACTTC
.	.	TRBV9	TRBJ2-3	CASSKMTPDTQYF	TGTGCCAGCAGCAAGATGACGCCAGATACGCAGTATTTT
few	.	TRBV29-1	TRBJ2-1	CSVDGGGLSGNEQFF	TGCAGCGTTGACGGGGGCGGACTTTCTGGCAATGAGCAGTTCTTC
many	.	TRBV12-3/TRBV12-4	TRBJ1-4	CASSPIGLSGEKLFF	TGTGCCAGCAGTCCAATTGGGTTATCGGGTGAAAAACTGTTTTTT
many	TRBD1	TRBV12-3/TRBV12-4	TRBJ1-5	CASSEVYRGGQPQHF	TGTGCCAGCAGTGAAGTCTACAGGGGCGGTCAGCCCCAGCATTTT
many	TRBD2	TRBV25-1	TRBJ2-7	CASSEWKAGGWYEQYF	TGTGCCAGCAGTGAATGGAAAGCGGGAGGTTGGTACGAGCAGTACTTC
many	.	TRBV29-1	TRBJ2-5	CSVDSRDGVFQETQYF	TGCAGCGTTGATAGTCGGGACGGGGTTTTTCAAGAGACCCAGTACTTC
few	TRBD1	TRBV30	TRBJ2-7	CAWSDRVFEYEQYF	TGTGCCTGGTCGGACAGGGTCTTTGAGTACGAGCAGTACTTC
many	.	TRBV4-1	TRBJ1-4	CASSFGYSGEKLFF	TGCGCCAGCAGCTTCGGATATTCAGGGGAAAAACTGTTTTTT
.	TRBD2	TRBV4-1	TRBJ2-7	CASSSGLAGYYEQYF	TGCGCCAGCAGCTCGGGACTAGCGGGGTACTACGAGCAGTACTTC
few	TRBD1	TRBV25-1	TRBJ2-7	CASSKGIGTVMF	TGTGCCAGCAGTAAAGGTATAGGGACAGTGATGTTC
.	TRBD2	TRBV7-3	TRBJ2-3	CASSSGGGMGDTQYF	TGTGCCAGCAGCTCCGGGGGGGGTATGGGGGATACGCAGTATTTT
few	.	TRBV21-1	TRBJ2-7	CASSPSRGPGAYYEQYF	TGTGCCAGCAGCCCTAGCAGGGGTCCTGGTGCCTACTACGAGCAGTACTTC
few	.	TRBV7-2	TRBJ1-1	CASSARLGANTEAFF	TGTGCCAGCAGCGCCCGTCTCGGAGCGAACACTGAAGCTTTCTTT
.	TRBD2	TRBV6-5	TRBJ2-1	CASSSGLAGVDEQSF	TGTGCCAGCAGTTCGGGACTAGCGGGAGTCGATGAGCAGTCCTTC
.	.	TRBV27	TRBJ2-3	CASSLVFGSDTQYF	TGTGCCAGCAGTTTGGTCTTCGGCTCAGATACGCAGTATTTT
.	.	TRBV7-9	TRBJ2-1	CASIKEGGFSYNEQFF	TGTGCCAGCATTAAGGAGGGGGGGTTCTCCTACAATGAGCAGTTCTTC
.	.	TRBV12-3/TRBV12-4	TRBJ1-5	CASSLWVSGNQPQHF	TGTGCCAGCAGCCTGTGGGTATCGGGCAATCAGCCCCAGCATTTT
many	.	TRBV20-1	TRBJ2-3	CSAWASDTQYF	TGCAGTGCGTGGGCCTCAGATACGCAGTATTTT